The 15 T cell receptor beta chains given below trace back to one sample, sequenced in a study of T cell responses to AZD1222 COVID-19 vaccine (dated by TCRdb to the early 2020s). The library was produced with the immunoSEQ multiplex PCR assay. TCRdb holds this immuneACCESS table with in-frame rearrangements only. Some clones are missing; in checked studies, unresolved V genes explain under half, and the rest has no known cause. A total of 110,000 or so clones appear in this sample, roughly 91% of them only once. In total, the top ten clones hold 6% to 8.5% of the sample. Read against the paper, the sample's time point label means: about 28 days (+/-7) after the second vaccine dose. Sequencing was performed on peripheral blood, taken 28 days after the second AZD1222 dose. The source of these receptors is an adult who received the AZD1222 COVID-19 vaccine.

The rearrangement links TRBV6-1 to TRBJ2-7; no firm D call. The V gene lost 2 bases and the J gene lost 0 bases, with 8 bases spanning the gap. The CDR3 contains 14 residues. Per germline, CDR1 MNHNS and CDR2 SASEGT. For the CDR3, the DNA is TGTGCCAGCAGTGAATACACCAACTCCTACGAGCAGTACTTC. Amino acid sequence: CASSEYTNSYEQYF.

The rearrangement links TRBV6-2 or TRBV6-3 to TRBJ2-7; unclear D gene. V lost 0 bases to trimming and J lost 4 bases, with 7 bases between them. Germline assignment: CDR1 MNHEY and CDR2 SVGEGT. There are 13 residues in the CDR3. Here the CDR3 DNA reads TGTGCCAGCAGTTACTCAGGGCTGTACGAGCAGTACTTC. It yields the protein CASSYSGLYEQYF.

The chain joins TRBV5-1 to TRBJ2-3; 8 nucleotides align to TRBD1. The CDR3 sequence is 13 residues long. The germline gives CDR1 SGHRS, CDR2 YFSETQ. Losses at the gene ends were 5 bases for V and 4 bases for J; bases not matched to a gene: 3. CDR3 residues: CASRGQDADTQYF. For the CDR3, the DNA is TGCGCCAGCAGGGGACAGGACGCAGATACGCAGTATTTT.

J is TRBJ2-3 and V is TRBV5-1; 11 nucleotides align to TRBD2. The V segment lost 0 bases and the J segment 4 bases; nucleotides outside the gene matches: 4. Germline CDR1 and CDR2: SGHRS and YFSETQ. The CDR3 covers 16 residues. For the CDR3, the DNA is TGCGCCAGCAGCTTGGATCTAGCGGGAGGAGCAGATACGCAGTATTTT. This gives the protein CASSLDLAGGADTQYF.

J is TRBJ2-7 and V is TRBV9; weak D call: TRBD2 (5 bases). The CDR3 covers 14 residues. Per germline, CDR1 SGDLS and CDR2 YYNGEE. Trimming stripped 4 bases from V and 3 bases from J, with 14 bases between. The CDR3 sequence: CASSPYTGSYEQYF. In DNA form, the CDR3 reads TGTGCCAGCAGCCCATACACGGGGAGCTACGAGCAGTACTTC.

This CDR3 reads CASSEANPWSYEQYF. CDR3 in DNA: TGTGCCAGCAGTGAAGCAAATCCTTGGTCCTACGAGCAGTACTTC. V usage is TRBV2 and J usage is TRBJ2-7, with no clear D. V lost 0 bases and J lost 1, with 10 bases in between. The CDR3 is 15 residues long. Per the germline V gene, CDR1 is SNHLY and CDR2 is FYNNEI.

The chain joins TRBV19 to TRBJ2-7; a possible D gene is TRBD2 (5 bases). The CDR3 is made up of 13 amino acids. Germline assignment: CDR1 LNHDA and CDR2 SQIVND (reference sequence). With 8 bases removed from V and 3 bases from J, the gap between germline ends came to 14 bases. CDR3: CASSGSGFYEQYF. The CDR3 nucleotides are TGTGCCAGTTCGGGGAGTGGATTCTACGAGCAGTACTTC.

Here the CDR3 DNA reads TGTGCCAGCTCACAACAGGGCTATGAGCAGCCCCAGCATTTT. Translated, it gives CASSQQGYEQPQHF. The chain has TRBV18 and TRBJ1-5; TRBD1 might be the D (6 bases). Trimming removed 4 bases from V and 7 bases from J, with 14 bases in between. Germline assignment: CDR1 KGHSH and CDR2 LQKENI. The CDR3 has 14 amino acids. The variable domain in full, with the rest retrieved from reference TRBV18 and TRBJ1-5, is NAGVMQNPRHLVRRRGQEARLRCSPMKGHSHVYWYRQLPEEGLKFMVYLQKENIIDESGMPKERFSAEFPKEGPSILRIQQVVRGDSAAYFCASSQQGYEQPQHFGDGTRLSIL.

This chain connects TRBV11-2 to TRBJ2-3; D is possibly TRBD1 or TRBD2 (6 bases each). Germline lookup yields CDR1 SGHAT and CDR2 FQNNGV. The CDR3 runs 16 residues. The V and J ends lost 5 bases and 0 bases respectively, with 15 bases between them. CDR3 sequence reads: CASSPMRGVSTDTQYF. CDR3 nucleotide sequence: TGTGCCAGCAGCCCAATGAGGGGGGTTAGCACAGATACGCAGTATTTT. The full variable domain, in which reference TRBV11-2 and TRBJ2-3 provide the parts outside the CDR3, is EAGVAQSPRYKIIEKRQSVAFWCNPISGHATLYWYQQILGQGPKLLIQFQNNGVVDDSQLPKDRFSAERLKGVDSTLKIQPAKLEDSAVYLCASSPMRGVSTDTQYFGPGTRLTVL.

This chain links TRBV11-3 with TRBJ2-1; D not certain. Germline V gene sequence: CDR1 SGHNT, CDR2 YENEEA. V was shortened by 0 bases and J by 0 bases, with 9 bases between the two germline ends. The CDR3 extends over 16 amino acids. The CDR3 loop is CASSLEAASSYNEQFF. The CDR3 DNA sequence: TGTGCCAGCAGCTTAGAGGCCGCGAGCTCCTACAATGAGCAGTTCTTC.

This clone was seen only a few times. The rearrangement uses TRBV19 and TRBJ1-1; possible D gene TRBD1, 5 bases. CDR1 and CDR2 from the germline V gene are LNHDA and SQIVND (reference sequence). CDR3 length equals 15 residues. V lost 6 bases, J lost 0 bases, and 14 bases lay in between. In DNA form, the CDR3 reads TGTGCCAGTAGGAATCACAACAGGTTGAACACTGAAGCTTTCTTT. This encodes CASRNHNRLNTEAFF.

V usage is TRBV2 and J usage is TRBJ1-3; D is unresolved. The V end was cut by 2 bases, the J end by 1 base, with 6 bases between. CDR3 length: 14 amino acids. Germline lookup yields CDR1 SNHLY and CDR2 FYNNEI. The CDR3 loop reads CASSERGSGNTIYF. For the CDR3, the DNA is TGTGCCAGCAGTGAACGGGGTTCTGGAAACACCATATATTTT.

V is TRBV9 and J is TRBJ2-3; D tentatively reads TRBD1 or TRBD2 (6 bases each). V was cut by 4 bases and J by 2 bases, with 17 bases left in between. Germline CDR1 is SGDLS and CDR2 is YYNGEE. This CDR3 has 16 amino acids. CDR3 region: CASSLIGGSPTDTQYF. CDR3 nucleotide sequence: TGTGCCAGCAGCTTAATAGGGGGGAGCCCCACAGATACGCAGTATTTT.

This clone was picked up one time. The rearrangement links TRBV3-1 (or the pseudogene TRBV3-2) to TRBJ2-3, with 7 bases identical to TRBD2. CDR1 and CDR2 from the germline V gene are LGHDT and YNNKEL (reference sequence). Unmatched junction bases numbered 8, after V lost 0 bases and J lost 2 bases. The CDR3 is 17 amino acids. The CDR3 coding sequence is TGTGCCAGCAGCCAAGACGGCGGGGGAGTTTCCACAGATACGCAGTATTTT. Protein sequence: CASSQDGGGVSTDTQYF.

This rearrangement joins TRBV7-2 to TRBJ2-1; 10 bases align to TRBD2. Looked up from germline, CDR1 is SGHTA and CDR2 is FQGNSA. V lost 3 bases, J lost 8 bases, and 7 bases stayed unmatched. This CDR3 is 15 amino acids long. For the CDR3, the DNA is TGTGCCAGCAGCTTTTGGGCTAGCGGGGGTGATGAGCAGTTCTTC. It is translated as CASSFWASGGDEQFF.